One and the same sample provided the 17 T cell receptor beta chains below, sequenced in a study of blood T cells in healthy people across ages. A sample-barcoded 5' primer and a J-beta primer mix were used in a second PCR of about 6 to 12 cycles. MiXCR, run by TCRdb on the 5' RACE reads, gives a single entry per CDR3 protein. The table includes approximately 850,000 distinct CDR3 sequences, around 43% detected once. The material sequenced was blood. Every receptor here comes from a man between 60 and 70 years old in good health.

This chain links TRBV10-3 with TRBJ2-3; tentatively, D is TRBD2 (5 bases). CDR1 and CDR2 (germline): ENHRY, SYGVKD. V was pared by 1 base and J by 2 bases, with 10 bases between. CDR3 size: 15 residues. CDR3 protein: CAISEYGGVTDTQYF. Here the CDR3 DNA reads TGTGCCATCAGTGAGTATGGAGGTGTCACAGATACGCAGTATTTT.

The chain has TRBV5-5 and TRBJ2-7; D uncertain. V gave up 2 bases and J gave up 6 bases, with 18 bases separating them. CDR1 and CDR2 from the germline V gene are SGHKS and YYEKEE (reference sequence). This CDR3 has 15 amino acids. CDR3 nucleotides: TGTGCCAGCAGCTTCTTGGATACGTTTCGATCCGAGCAGTACTTC. Protein product: CASSFLDTFRSEQYF.

This clonotype came up many times. V gene TRBV29-1 combines with J gene TRBJ2-7, with no clear D. This CDR3 is 10 amino acids long. The germline V gene encodes CDR1 SQVTM and CDR2 ANQGSEA. The V end lost 5 bases, the J end lost 3 bases, and 5 bases lay between the germline ends. The CDR3 sequence: CSVRDYEQYF. In nucleotides, the CDR3 is TGCAGCGTTCGCGACTACGAGCAGTACTTC.

A single count supports this clonotype. One end of the junction is discordant with germline, which a read error may explain. This chain uses TRBV4-3 with TRBJ1-2; D remains unclear. CDR1 and CDR2 (germline): LGHNA, YSLEER. There are 14 residues in the CDR3. DNA of the CDR3: TGCGCCAGCAGCCAAAAGGACCCCACGGAGGGCTACACCTTT. Encoded protein: CASSQKDPTEGYTF.

The chain employs TRBV5-6 and TRBJ1-2; no firm D call. The CDR3 loop spans 12 amino acids. V was clipped by 7 bases and J by 4 bases, with 11 bases between them. CDR1 is SGHDT, CDR2 YYEEEE, per germline. The CDR3, as DNA: TGTGCCAGCGACGCGGCCGGCTATGGCTACACCTTC. Protein sequence: CASDAAGYGYTF.

The rearrangement joins TRBV4-3 to TRBJ2-1; TRBD2 matches 11 bases. V shed 1 base and J 4 bases; nucleotides not matched to a gene: 9. This CDR3 spans 18 amino acids. CDR1 and CDR2 (germline): LGHNA, YSLEER. The CDR3 coding sequence is TGCGCCAGCAGCCAAGTGATTAGCGGGGGGGCAAGGTACAATGAGCAGTTCTTC. Its translation is CASSQVISGGARYNEQFF.

The gene calls are TRBV10-3 and TRBJ1-2, with TRBD1 matching over 10 bases. Germline-derived CDR1 and CDR2 are ENHRY and SYGVKD. The junction had 6 bases not matched to a gene; V was cut back by 4 bases and J by 7 bases. The CDR3 is made up of 14 amino acids. The DNA of the CDR3 is TGTGCCATCAGTGGGGGACAGGGGATCGGTGGCTACACCTTC. Its protein is CAISGGQGIGGYTF.

CDR3 nucleotide sequence: TGTGCCAGCAGTTTAGAGGGGGTGAAGGAGGTGCAGTACTTC. It yields the protein CASSLEGVKEVQYF. This chain connects TRBV12-3 or TRBV12-4 to TRBJ2-5; D possibly corresponds to TRBD1 (6 bases). The CDR3 loop spans 14 amino acids. V lost 1 base, J lost 11 bases, and 17 bases lay in between.

Comment on this clonotype: One junction end does not reproduce the germline sequence, and a read error may be involved. V gene TRBV20-1 combines with J gene TRBJ2-3; 11 bases line up with TRBD2. Germline CDR1 is DFQATT and CDR2 is SNEGSKA (reference sequence). CDR3 length: 15 residues. Here the CDR3 reads CSARVATSGVDTQYF. The CDR3 region has the DNA TGCAGTGCTAGAGTCGCGACTAGCGGGGTGGATACACAGTATTTT.

The chain combines TRBV7-9 with TRBJ2-1; D is ambiguous. Looked up from germline, CDR1 is SEHNR and CDR2 is FQNEAQ (reference sequence). The CDR3 extends over 14 amino acids. V gave up 2 bases and J gave up 1 base, with 6 bases separating them. The CDR3 region has the DNA TGTGCCAGCAGCTTATCGGTTTCCTACAATGAGCAGTTCTTC. Protein: CASSLSVSYNEQFF.

This clonotype has only a few counts. The chain has TRBV4-1 and TRBJ2-5; 9 positions match TRBD1. V dropped 4 bases and J dropped 2; count of bases not matched to a gene: 5. The germline V gene has CDR1 MGHRA and CDR2 YSYEKL. The CDR3 loop spans 15 amino acids. The CDR3 DNA reads as TGCGCCAGCAGCCCCCGGGACAGGGAACAAGAGACCCAGTACTTC. It codes for CASSPRDREQETQYF.

This clonotype turned up a few times. This chain connects TRBV27 to TRBJ2-1; D might be TRBD2 (5 bases). There are 15 residues in the CDR3. Germline CDR1 is MNHEY and CDR2 is SMNVEV (reference sequence). The V end was cut by 6 bases, the J end by 8 bases, with 20 bases between. The DNA for the CDR3 is TGTGCCAGCAGGCAGGAGCGGAGGACTGGGGATGAGCAGTTCTTC. Protein product: CASRQERRTGDEQFF.

This clonotype was counted ten times or more. The V and J genes are TRBV29-1 and TRBJ2-7; 9 bases fit TRBD2. Germline V gene data show CDR1 as SQVTM and CDR2 as ANQGSEA. With V trimmed by 5 bases and J by 1 base, 6 bases remained unmatched. The length of the CDR3 is 14 residues. In DNA, the CDR3 is TGCAGCGTTTTTAGTAGCGGGGGTTCCTACGAGCAGTACTTC. It is translated as CSVFSSGGSYEQYF.

This chain uses TRBV11-2 with TRBJ2-3; 7 bases map to TRBD1. The trim removed 5 bases at V and 1 base at J, leaving 9 bases unmatched. Germline V CDR1 and CDR2: SGHAT, FQNNGV. CDR3 length: 16 amino acids. CDR3 DNA sequence: TGTGCCAGCAGCCCGCTGACAGGGTCAGGCACAGATACGCAGTATTTT. Translating gives CASSPLTGSGTDTQYF.

The V and J genes are TRBV6-1 and TRBJ1-1, with D hard to call. The CDR3 length is 12 residues. The germline gives CDR1 MNHNS, CDR2 SASEGT. Trimming removed 0 bases at V and 7 bases at J, with 6 bases between. CDR3 residues: CASSEAANEAFF. The CDR3 region has the DNA TGTGCCAGCAGTGAAGCGGCCAATGAAGCTTTCTTT.

This clonotype has just one count. V and J are TRBV6-6 and TRBJ2-1, with 14 bases aligning to TRBD2. The CDR3 covers 16 residues. Germline V gives CDR1 MNHNY, CDR2 SVGAGI (reference sequence). Germline trimming cut 6 bases from V and 13 bases from J; bases unmatched to any gene: 14. CDR3 DNA: TGTGCCAGCAGCTACGGGACTAGCGGGGGACAAGTGAGCCAGTTCTTC. Amino acid sequence: CASSYGTSGGQVSQFF.

In the case of this clonotype: Its ends do not fully match the called genes, so a read error is possible. The chain links TRBV3-1 to TRBJ2-4; D is ambiguous. The end of the DNA aligns better with TRBJ2-7, so the J call may be wrong. The CDR3 consists of 13 residues. Germline V CDR1 and CDR2: LGHDT, YNNKEL (reference sequence). In nucleotides, the CDR3 is TGTGTCAGCAGCCAATGGAACGGACACGAGCAGTACTTC. Residues: CVSSQWNGHEQYF.